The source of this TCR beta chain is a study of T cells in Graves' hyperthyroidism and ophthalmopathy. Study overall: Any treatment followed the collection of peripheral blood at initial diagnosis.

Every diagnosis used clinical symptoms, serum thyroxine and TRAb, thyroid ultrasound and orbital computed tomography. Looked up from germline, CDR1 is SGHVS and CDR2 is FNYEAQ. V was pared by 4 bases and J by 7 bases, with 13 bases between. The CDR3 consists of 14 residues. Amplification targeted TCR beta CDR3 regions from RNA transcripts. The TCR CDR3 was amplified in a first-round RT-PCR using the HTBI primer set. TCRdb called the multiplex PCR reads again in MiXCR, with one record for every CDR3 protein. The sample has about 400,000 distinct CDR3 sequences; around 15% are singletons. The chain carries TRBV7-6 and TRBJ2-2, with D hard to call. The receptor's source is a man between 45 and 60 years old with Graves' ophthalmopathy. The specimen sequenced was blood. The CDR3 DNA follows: TGTGCCAGCAGCTCCCGAATAGGGCACGGGGAGCTGTTTTTT. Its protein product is CASSSRIGHGELFF.